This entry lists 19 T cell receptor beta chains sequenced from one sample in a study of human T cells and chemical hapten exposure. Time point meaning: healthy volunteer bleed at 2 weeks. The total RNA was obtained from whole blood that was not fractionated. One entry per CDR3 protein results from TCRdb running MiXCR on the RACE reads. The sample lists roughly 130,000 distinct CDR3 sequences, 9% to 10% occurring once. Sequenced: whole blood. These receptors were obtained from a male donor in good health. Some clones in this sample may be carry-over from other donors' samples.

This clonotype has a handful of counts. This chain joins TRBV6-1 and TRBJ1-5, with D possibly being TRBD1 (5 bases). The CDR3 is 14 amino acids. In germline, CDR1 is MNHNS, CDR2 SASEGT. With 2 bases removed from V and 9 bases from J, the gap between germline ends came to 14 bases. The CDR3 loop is CASSELGGVRPQHF. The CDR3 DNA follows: TGTGCCAGCAGTGAATTGGGGGGGGTCCGGCCCCAGCATTTT.

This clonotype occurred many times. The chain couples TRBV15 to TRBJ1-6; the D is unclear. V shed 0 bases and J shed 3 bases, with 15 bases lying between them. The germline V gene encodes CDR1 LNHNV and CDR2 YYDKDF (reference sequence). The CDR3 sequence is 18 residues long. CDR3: CATSRDQRPPLYNSPLHF. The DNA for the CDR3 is TGTGCCACCAGCAGAGATCAACGGCCTCCCCTCTATAATTCACCCCTCCACTTT.

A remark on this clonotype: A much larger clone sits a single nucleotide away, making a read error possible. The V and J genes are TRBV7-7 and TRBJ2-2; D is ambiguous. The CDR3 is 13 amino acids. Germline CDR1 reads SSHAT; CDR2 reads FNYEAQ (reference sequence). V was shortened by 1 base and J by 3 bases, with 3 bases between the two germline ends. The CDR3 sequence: CASSLEHTGELFF. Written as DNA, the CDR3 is TGTGCCAGCAGCTTAGAGCACACCGGGGAGCTGTTTTTT.

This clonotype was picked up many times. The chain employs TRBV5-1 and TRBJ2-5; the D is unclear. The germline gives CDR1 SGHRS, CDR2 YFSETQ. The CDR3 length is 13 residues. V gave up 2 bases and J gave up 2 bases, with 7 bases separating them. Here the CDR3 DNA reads TGCGCCAGCAGCTTTGCAGGACAAGAGACCCAGTACTTC. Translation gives CASSFAGQETQYF. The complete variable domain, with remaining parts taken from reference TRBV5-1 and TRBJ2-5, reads KAGVTQTPRYLIKTRGQQVTLSCSPISGHRSVSWYQQTPGQGLQFLFEYFSETQRNKGNFPGRFSGRQFSNSRSEMNVSTLELGDSALYLCASSFAGQETQYFGPGTRLLVL.

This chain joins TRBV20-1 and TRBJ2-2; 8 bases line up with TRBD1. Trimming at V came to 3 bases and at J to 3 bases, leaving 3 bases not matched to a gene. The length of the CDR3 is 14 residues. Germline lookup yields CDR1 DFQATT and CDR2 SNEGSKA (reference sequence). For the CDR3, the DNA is TGCAGTGCTAGGTCGGACAGGGACACCGGGGAGCTGTTTTTT. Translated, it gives CSARSDRDTGELFF.

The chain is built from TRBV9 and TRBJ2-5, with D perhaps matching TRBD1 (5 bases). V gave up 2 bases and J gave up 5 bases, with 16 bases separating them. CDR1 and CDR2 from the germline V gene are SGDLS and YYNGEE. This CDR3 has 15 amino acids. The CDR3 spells CASSVWPGYTETQYF. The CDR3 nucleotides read TGTGCCAGCAGCGTCTGGCCAGGGTATACGGAGACCCAGTACTTC.

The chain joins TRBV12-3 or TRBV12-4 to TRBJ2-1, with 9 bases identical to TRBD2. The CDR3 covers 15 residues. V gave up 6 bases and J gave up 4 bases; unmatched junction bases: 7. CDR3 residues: CASSRASGAYNEQFF. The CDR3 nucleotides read TGTGCCAGCAGCCGAGCTAGCGGGGCTTACAATGAGCAGTTCTTC.

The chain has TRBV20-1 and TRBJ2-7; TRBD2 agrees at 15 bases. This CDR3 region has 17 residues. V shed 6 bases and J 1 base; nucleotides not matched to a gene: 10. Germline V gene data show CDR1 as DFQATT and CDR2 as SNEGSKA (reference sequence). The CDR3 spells CSATSGLAGGGSYEQYF. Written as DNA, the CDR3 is TGCAGTGCAACATCCGGACTAGCGGGAGGGGGGTCCTACGAGCAGTACTTC.

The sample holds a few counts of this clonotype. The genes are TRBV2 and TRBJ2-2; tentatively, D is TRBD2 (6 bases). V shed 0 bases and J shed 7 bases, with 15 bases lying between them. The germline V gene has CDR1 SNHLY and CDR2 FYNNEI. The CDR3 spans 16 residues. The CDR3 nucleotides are TGTGCCAGCAGTGAAGCGAAGCGACTAGGACTCGGGGAGCTGTTTTTT. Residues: CASSEAKRLGLGELFF.

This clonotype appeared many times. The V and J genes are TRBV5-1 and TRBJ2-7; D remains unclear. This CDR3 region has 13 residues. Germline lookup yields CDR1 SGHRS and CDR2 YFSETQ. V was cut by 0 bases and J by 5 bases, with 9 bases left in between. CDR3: CASSLEARNEQYF. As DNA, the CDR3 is TGCGCCAGCAGCTTGGAAGCTAGGAACGAGCAGTACTTC.

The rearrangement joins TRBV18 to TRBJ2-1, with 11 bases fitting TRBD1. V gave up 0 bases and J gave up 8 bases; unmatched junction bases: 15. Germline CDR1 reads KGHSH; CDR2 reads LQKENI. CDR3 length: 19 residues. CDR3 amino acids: CASSPPKLSWDRGNDEQFF. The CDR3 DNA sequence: TGTGCCAGCTCACCACCCAAGTTGTCGTGGGACAGGGGGAATGATGAGCAGTTCTTC.

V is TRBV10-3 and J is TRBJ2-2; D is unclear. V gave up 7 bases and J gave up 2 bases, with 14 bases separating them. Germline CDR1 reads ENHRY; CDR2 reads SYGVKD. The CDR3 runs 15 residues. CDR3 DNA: TGTGCCATCACCCCGGTTACCGTAAACACCGGGGAGCTGTTTTTT. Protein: CAITPVTVNTGELFF.

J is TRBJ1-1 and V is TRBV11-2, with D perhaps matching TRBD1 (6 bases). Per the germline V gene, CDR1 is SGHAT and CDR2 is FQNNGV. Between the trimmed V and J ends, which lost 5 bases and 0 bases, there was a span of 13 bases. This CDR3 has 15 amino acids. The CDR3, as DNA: TGTGCCAGCAGCGCTGCGGGACAATTGAACACTGAAGCTTTCTTT. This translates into CASSAAGQLNTEAFF.

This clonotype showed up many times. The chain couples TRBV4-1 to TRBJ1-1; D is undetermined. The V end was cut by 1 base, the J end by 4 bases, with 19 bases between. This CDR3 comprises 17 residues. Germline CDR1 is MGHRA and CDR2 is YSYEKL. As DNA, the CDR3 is TGCGCCAGCAGCCAAGGAACATGGTTTGAACAGTTCACTGAAGCTTTCTTT. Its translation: CASSQGTWFEQFTEAFF.

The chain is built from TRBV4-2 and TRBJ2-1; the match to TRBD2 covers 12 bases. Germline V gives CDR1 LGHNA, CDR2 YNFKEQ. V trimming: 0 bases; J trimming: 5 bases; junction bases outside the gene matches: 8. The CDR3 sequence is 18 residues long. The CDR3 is CASSQEPFLAGGDNEQFF. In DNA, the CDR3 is TGTGCCAGCAGCCAAGAACCCTTTCTAGCGGGAGGGGACAATGAGCAGTTCTTC.

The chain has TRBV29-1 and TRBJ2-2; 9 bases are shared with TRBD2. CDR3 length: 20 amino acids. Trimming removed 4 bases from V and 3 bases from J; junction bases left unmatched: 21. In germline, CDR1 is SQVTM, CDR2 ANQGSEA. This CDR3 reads CSVVTPEGAGGPRDTGELFF. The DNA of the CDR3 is TGCAGCGTTGTCACTCCCGAGGGGGCGGGAGGGCCTAGAGACACCGGGGAGCTGTTTTTT.

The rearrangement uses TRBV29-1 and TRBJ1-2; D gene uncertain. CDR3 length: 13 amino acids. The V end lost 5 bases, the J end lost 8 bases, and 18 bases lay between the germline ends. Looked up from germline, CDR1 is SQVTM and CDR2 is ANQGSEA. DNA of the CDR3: TGCAGCGTTCGAGAACCGCTTGGATCCGGCTACACCTTC. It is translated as CSVREPLGSGYTF.

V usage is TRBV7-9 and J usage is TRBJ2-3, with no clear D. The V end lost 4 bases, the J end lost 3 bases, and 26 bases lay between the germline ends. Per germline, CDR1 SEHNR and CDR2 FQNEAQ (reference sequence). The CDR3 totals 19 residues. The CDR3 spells CASSSLRHFGEQRTDTQYF. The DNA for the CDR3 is TGTGCCAGCAGCTCCCTTAGACACTTTGGTGAGCAGAGGACAGATACGCAGTATTTT. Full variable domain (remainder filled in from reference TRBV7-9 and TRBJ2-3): DTGVSQNPRHKITKRGQNVTFRCDPISEHNRLYWYRQTLGQGPEFLTYFQNEAQLEKSRLLSDRFSAERPKGSFSTLEIQRTEQGDSAMYLCASSSLRHFGEQRTDTQYFGPGTRLTVL.

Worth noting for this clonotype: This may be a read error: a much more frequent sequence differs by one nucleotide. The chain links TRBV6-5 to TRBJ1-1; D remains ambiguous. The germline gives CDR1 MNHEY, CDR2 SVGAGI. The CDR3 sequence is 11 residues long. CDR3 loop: CAILRGTEALF. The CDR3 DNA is TGTGCCATCCTCCGGGGTACTGAAGCTTTATTT.